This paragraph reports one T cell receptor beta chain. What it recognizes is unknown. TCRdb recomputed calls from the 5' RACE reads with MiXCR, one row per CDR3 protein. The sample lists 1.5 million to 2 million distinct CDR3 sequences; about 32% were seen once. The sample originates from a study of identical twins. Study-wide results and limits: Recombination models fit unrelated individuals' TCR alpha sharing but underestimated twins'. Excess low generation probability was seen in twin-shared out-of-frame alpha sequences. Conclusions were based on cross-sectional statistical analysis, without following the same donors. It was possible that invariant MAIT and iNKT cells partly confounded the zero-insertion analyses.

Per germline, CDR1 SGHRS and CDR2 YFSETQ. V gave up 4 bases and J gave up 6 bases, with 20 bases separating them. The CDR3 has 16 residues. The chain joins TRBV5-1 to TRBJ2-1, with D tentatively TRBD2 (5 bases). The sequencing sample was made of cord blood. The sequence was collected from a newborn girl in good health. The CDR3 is CASSVGGSISVNEQFF. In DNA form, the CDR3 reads TGCGCCAGCAGCGTTGGTGGGAGTATTAGTGTCAATGAGCAGTTCTTC. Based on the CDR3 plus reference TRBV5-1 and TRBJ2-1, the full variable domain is KAGVTQTPRYLIKTRGQQVTLSCSPISGHRSVSWYQQTPGQGLQFLFEYFSETQRNKGNFPGRFSGRQFSNSRSEMNVSTLELGDSALYLCASSVGGSISVNEQFFGPGTRLTVL.